This T cell receptor (beta chain) appears in the sequencing data of a study of identical twins. In TCRdb, the 5' RACE reads were re-called with MiXCR into one record per CDR3 protein. The sample includes 150,000 or so distinct CDR3 sequences, 3% to 4.5% of them seen just once. Findings and caveats of the study: An excess of low generation probability was shown by twin-shared out-of-frame alpha sequences. Models underestimated out-of-frame TCR alpha sharing in monozygotic twins. Diverse VJ usage suggested most zero-insertion clonotypes were not invariant T cells. Beta clonotypes that were abundant in cord blood contained fewer insertions, a pattern absent from memory repertoires.

This clonotype was recorded at least ten times. Its matching antigen is unknown. Germline trimming cut 5 bases from V and 6 bases from J; bases unmatched to any gene: 7. The CDR3 spans 14 residues. Germline CDR1 and CDR2: SGHTA and FQGNSA. This receptor was taken from a man in his late teens or twenties in good health. The rearrangement links TRBV7-2 to TRBJ1-5; 7 bases match TRBD1. The source material was memory T cells sorted from blood. The CDR3 reads CASSRTGVSQPQHF. Written as DNA, the CDR3 is TGTGCCAGCAGCAGAACAGGGGTGAGTCAGCCCCAGCATTTT.